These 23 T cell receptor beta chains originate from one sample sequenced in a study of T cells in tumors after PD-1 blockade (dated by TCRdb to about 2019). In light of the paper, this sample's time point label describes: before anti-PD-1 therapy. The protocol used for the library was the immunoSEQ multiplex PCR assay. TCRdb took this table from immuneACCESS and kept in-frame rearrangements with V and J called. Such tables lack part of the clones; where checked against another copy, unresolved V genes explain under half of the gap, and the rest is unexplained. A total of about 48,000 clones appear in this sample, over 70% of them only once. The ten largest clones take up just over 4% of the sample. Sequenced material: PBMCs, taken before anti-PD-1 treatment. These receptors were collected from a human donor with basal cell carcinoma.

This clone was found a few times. CDR3 bases: TGTGCCTGGAGAGGAGGGGTTTCCGACGGCTACACCTTC. Translating it yields CAWRGGVSDGYTF. The chain couples TRBV30 to TRBJ1-2; a weak D match, TRBD1 (5 bases). The germline V and J ends were trimmed by 3 bases and 8 bases, with 16 bases remaining between them. The CDR3 covers 13 residues. CDR1 and CDR2 (germline): GTSNPN, SVGIG (reference sequence).

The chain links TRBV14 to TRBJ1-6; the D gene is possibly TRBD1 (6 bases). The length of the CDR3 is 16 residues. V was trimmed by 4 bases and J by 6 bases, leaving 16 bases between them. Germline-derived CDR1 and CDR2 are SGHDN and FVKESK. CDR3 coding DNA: TGTGCCAGCAGCCGGACAGAAGGAGTTCGTAATTCACCCCTCCACTTT. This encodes CASSRTEGVRNSPLHF.

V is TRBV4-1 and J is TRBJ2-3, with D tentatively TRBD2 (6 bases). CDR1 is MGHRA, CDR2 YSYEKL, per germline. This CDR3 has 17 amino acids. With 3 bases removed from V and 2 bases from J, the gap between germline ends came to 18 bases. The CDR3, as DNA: TGCGCCAGCAGCCAGGACCCTACCGGGACTCCCACAGATACGCAGTATTTT. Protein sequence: CASSQDPTGTPTDTQYF.

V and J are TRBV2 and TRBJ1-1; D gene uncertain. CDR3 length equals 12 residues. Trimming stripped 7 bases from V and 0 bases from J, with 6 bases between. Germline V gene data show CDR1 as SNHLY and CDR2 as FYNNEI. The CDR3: CASIKMNTEAFF. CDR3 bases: TGTGCCAGCATCAAAATGAACACTGAAGCTTTCTTT.

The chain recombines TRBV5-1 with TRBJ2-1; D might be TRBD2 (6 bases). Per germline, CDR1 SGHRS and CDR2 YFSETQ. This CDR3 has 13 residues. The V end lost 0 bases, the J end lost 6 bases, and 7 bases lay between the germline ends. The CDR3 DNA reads TGCGCCAGCAGCTTGGTGGGGGGCAATGAGCAGTTCTTC. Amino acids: CASSLVGGNEQFF.

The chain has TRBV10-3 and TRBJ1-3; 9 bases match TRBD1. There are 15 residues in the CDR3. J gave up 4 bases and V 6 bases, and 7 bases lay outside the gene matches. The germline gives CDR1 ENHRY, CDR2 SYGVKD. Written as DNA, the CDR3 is TGTGCCATCAGGGAACAGGGGGCGTTAGGAAACACCATATATTTT. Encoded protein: CAIREQGALGNTIYF.

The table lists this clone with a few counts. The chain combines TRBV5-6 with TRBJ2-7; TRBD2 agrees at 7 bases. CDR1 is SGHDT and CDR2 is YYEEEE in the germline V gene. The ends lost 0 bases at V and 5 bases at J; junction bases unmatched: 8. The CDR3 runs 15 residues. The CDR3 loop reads CASSLGVLRGDEQYF. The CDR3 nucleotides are TGTGCCAGCAGCTTGGGTGTCTTACGGGGGGACGAGCAGTACTTC.

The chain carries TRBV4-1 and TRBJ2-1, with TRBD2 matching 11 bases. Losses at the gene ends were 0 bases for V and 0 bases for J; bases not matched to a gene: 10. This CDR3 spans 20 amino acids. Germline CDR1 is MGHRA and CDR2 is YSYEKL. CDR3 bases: TGCGCCAGCAGCCAAGAAGGTAGCGGGGGGGCCATCGGCTCCTACAATGAGCAGTTCTTC. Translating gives CASSQEGSGGAIGSYNEQFF.

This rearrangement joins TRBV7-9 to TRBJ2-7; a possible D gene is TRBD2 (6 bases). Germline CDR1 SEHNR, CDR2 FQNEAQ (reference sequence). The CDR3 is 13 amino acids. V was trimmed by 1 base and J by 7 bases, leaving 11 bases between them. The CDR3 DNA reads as TGTGCCAGCAGCTTAGGACTAGTGAGGGAGCAGTACTTC. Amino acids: CASSLGLVREQYF.

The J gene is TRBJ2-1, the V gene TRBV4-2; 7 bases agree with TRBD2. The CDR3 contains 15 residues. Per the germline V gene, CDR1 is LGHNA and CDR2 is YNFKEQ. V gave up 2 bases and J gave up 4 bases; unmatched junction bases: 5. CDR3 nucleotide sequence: TGTGCCAGCAGCCAACTCTTGGGGGGGTACAATGAGCAGTTCTTC. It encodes CASSQLLGGYNEQFF.

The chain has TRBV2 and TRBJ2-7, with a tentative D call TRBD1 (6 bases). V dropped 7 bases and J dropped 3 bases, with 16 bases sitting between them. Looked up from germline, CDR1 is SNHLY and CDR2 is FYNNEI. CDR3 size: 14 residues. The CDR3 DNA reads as TGTGCCAGCAACGGACAGAGCCTCGACTACGAGCAGTACTTC. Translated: CASNGQSLDYEQYF.

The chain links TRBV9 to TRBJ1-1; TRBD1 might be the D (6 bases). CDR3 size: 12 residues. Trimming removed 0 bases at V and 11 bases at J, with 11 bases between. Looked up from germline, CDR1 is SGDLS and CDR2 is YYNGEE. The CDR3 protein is CASSVGGAVAFF. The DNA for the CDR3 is TGTGCCAGCAGCGTAGGGGGGGCCGTGGCTTTCTTT.

The CDR3 bases are TGCGCCAGCAGCTTGGTGACAGGGCAAACTGAAGCTTTCTTT. This encodes CASSLVTGQTEAFF. The gene calls are TRBV5-1 and TRBJ1-1; 7 bases are shared with TRBD1. Per the germline V gene, CDR1 is SGHRS and CDR2 is YFSETQ. V lost 0 bases to trimming and J lost 5 bases; unmatched junction nucleotides: 4. The CDR3 runs to 14 residues.

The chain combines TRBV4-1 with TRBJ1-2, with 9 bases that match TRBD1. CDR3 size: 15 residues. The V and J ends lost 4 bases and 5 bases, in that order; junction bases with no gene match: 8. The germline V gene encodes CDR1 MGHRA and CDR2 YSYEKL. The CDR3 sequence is CASSLLPGQGYGYTF. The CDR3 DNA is TGCGCCAGCAGCCTTTTACCGGGACAGGGATATGGCTACACCTTC.

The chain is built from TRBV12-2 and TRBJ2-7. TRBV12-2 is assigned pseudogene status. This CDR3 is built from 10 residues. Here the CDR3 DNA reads TGTGCACACCAAACCTACGAGCAGTACTTC. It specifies CAHQTYEQYF.

The CDR3, as DNA: TGTGCCAGCAGTTTATTGGGCGCGGGGGCCAATGAAAAACTGTTTTTT. It encodes CASSLLGAGANEKLFF. This chain connects TRBV28 to TRBJ1-4; D possibly corresponds to TRBD1 (6 bases). This CDR3 comprises 16 residues. The V gene's germline CDR1 is MDHEN and CDR2 SYDVKM. V lost 1 base and J 5 bases, leaving 14 bases between the germline ends.

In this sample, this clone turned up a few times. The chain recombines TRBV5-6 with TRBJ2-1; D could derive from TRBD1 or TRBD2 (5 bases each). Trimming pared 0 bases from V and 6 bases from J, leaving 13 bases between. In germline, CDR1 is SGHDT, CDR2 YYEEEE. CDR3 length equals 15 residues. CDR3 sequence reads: CASSLVRDGFNEQFF. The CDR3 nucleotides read TGTGCCAGCAGCTTGGTCAGGGACGGGTTCAATGAGCAGTTCTTC.

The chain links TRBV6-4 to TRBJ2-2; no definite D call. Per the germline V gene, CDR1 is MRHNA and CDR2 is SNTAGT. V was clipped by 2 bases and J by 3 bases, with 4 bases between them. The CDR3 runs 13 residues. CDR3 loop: CASSDGDTGELFF. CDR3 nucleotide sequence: TGTGCCAGCAGTGACGGGGACACCGGGGAGCTGTTTTTT.

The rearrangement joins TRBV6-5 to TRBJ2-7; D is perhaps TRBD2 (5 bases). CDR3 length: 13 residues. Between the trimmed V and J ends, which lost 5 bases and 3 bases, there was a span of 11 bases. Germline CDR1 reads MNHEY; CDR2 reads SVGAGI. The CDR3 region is CASSSHAGYEQYF. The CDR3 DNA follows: TGTGCCAGCAGTAGCCACGCGGGCTACGAGCAGTACTTC.

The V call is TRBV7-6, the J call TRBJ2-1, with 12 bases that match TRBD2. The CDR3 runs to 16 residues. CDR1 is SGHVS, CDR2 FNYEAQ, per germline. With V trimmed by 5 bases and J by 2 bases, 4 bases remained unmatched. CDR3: CASSPSGGDTYNEQFF. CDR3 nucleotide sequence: TGTGCCAGCAGCCCTAGCGGGGGGGATACCTACAATGAGCAGTTCTTC. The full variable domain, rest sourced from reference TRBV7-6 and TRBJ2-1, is GAGVSQSPRYKVTKRGQDVALRCDPISGHVSLYWYRQALGQGPEFLTYFNYEAQQDKSGLPNDRFSAERPEGSISTLTIQRTEQRDSAMYRCASSPSGGDTYNEQFFGPGTRLTVL.

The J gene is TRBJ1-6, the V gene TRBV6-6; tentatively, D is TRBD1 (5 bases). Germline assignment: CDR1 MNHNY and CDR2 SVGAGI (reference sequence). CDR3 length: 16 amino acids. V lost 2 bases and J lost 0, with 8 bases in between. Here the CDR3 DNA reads TGTGCCAGCAGTTACGACAGCAGCTCCTATAATTCACCCCTCCACTTT. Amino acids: CASSYDSSSYNSPLHF.

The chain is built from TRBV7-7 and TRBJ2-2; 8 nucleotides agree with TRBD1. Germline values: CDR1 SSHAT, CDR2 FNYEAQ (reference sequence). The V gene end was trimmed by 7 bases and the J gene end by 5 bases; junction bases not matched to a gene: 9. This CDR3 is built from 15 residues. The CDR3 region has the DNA TGTGCCAGCACAGACAGGGGTCAAAAGACCGGGGAGCTGTTTTTT. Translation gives CASTDRGQKTGELFF.

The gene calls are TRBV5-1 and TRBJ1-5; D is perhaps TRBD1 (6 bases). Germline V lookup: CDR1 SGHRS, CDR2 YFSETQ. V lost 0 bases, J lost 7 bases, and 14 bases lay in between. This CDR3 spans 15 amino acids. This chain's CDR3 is CASSLAGGSYQPQHF. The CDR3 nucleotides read TGCGCCAGCAGCTTGGCGGGGGGCTCGTACCAGCCCCAGCATTTT.